This TCR beta chain emerged from a study of neoadjuvant nivolumab and ipilimumab in lung cancer (dated by TCRdb to between 2020 and 2021). With regard to the full study: Nivolumab was administered intravenously at 3 mg/kg on days 1, 15 and 29, and in the combination arm ipilimumab 1 mg/kg was added on day 1 only. Matched pretherapy and resected tumor pairs were analyzed for seven patients: four treated with nivolumab and three with nivolumab plus ipilimumab. The study compared TCR repertoires in pretherapy (baseline) peripheral blood with TCR repertoires in tumors resected at surgery after neoadjuvant immune checkpoint blockade. The primary trial endpoint was the major pathologic response (MPR) rate in the intention-to-treat population in each study arm. A total of 40 to 45 patients with operable NSCLC were treated in the trial, with around 23 randomized to nivolumab monotherapy and about 21 randomized to nivolumab plus ipilimumab. Overall study outcomes, separate from this receptor: Compared with tumor-adjacent uninvolved lung, resected tumors had greater TCR richness and clonality, and increases showed up in more of the dual-therapy-treated tumors. From pretherapy to surgery, tumor T-cell richness and clonality went up in three of three dual-therapy tumors, versus only two of four nivolumab-treated tumors. TCR richness in pretherapy blood showed a positive correlation with richness in tumors resected after neoadjuvant therapy (Spearman R of about 0.8). TCR sequencing was performed in a small number of samples. There was no significant correlation between TCR clonality and pathologic tumor regression, and just a single major-pathologic-response sample was available for the clonality-regression analysis.

This clone was detected only a few times. Its cognate antigen has yet to be identified. No per-base quality is available; no much larger clone lies one base away. Sample time point, as interpreted from the label and publication: at surgical resection after neoadjuvant nivolumab +/- ipilimumab. Samples were obtained from the phase 2 randomized NEOSTAR trial, in which neoadjuvant nivolumab or nivolumab plus ipilimumab followed by surgery was tested in operable NSCLC. Libraries were made using the immunoSEQ multiplex PCR assay. On the authors' methods: Repertoires were summarized by richness and clonality, and significantly expanded and contracted clones were identified between pre- and post-therapy samples. TCRdb provides this immuneACCESS table in a form limited to in-frame rearrangements. Some clones are lacking; in checked studies, under half of them reflect an unresolved V gene, and why the rest are absent is not known. That table supplies the V and J calls and clone size; D and trimming were determined from the DNA. This sample is represented by tens of thousands of clones; 90% of them were singletons. Of the sample, roughly 5.3% is held by the ten largest clones.

V is trimmed back by 0 bases and J by 1 base, and the junction contains 5 bases that no gene match accounts for. CDR1 SGHNT and CDR2 YYREEE are derived from the germline V gene (reference sequence). The CDR3 measures 16 amino acids from cysteine to phenylalanine. The CDR3 DNA has 48 bases and is translated from base 1. The sequence links TRBV5-4 to TRBJ2-3, with 7 middle bases fitting TRBD2. Here the sequenced sample was peripheral blood, taken after neoadjuvant nivolumab, alone or with ipilimumab, at or shortly before surgery. The receptor comes from an adult with non-small cell lung cancer. DNA sequence: TGTGCCAGCAGCTTGGCGGCGGGGGTAGGCACAGATACGCAGTATTTT. It codes for CASSLAAGVGTDTQYF. The entire variable domain, with the stretches around the CDR3 drawn from the reference TRBV5-4 and TRBJ2-3 proteins, is ETGVTQSPTHLIKTRGQQVTLRCSSQSGHNTVSWYQQALGQGPQFIFQYYREEENGRGNFPPRFSGLQFPNYSSELNVNALELDDSALYLCASSLAAGVGTDTQYFGPGTRLTVL.